This T cell receptor (beta chain) is drawn from a study of shared clonotypes between healthy human individuals. Overall study findings and caveats: Though the depth was large, rarefaction showed that sorted-subset sequencing was incomplete. Approximately 5% of naive CD4 clonotypes were shared across several donors. Naive subsets usually exceeded memory subsets in estimated richness.

Clones were read by immunoSEQ multiplex PCR, and TCRdb kept only the in-frame ones, dropping some. Found here are around 700,000 clones, 60% to 75% of them singletons; the top ten hold roughly 1.9%. This CDR3 contains 12 residues. The V gene's germline CDR1 is MDHEN and CDR2 SYDVKM. V was pared by 5 bases and J by 8 bases, with 12 bases between. With regard to this clone: Its antigen is unidentified.

The V and J genes are TRBV28 and TRBJ2-5, with D unclear. Sequencing was performed on memory CD4+ T cells sorted from blood. Documented subset: CD45RA-negative fraction. This clonotype was sampled from a woman in her 30s in good health. For the CDR3, the DNA is TGTGCCAGCAGTCTCGCCGCGAGTACCCAGTACTTC. Protein sequence: CASSLAASTQYF.